This T cell receptor beta chain was identified in a study of blood T cell repertoires in COVID-19. The overall study: Material from acute and convalescent COVID-19 was sourced from the United States, Italy and Spain. The analysed material was cDNA or gDNA that came from T cells, B-cell-depleted T cells, or PBMCs.

In the study's own analysis: Estimation of nucleated cell counts was performed using reference gene primer amplification. The table came from immunoSEQ multiplex PCR; TCRdb's copy has only in-frame clones and leaves some out. The V and J calls and clone size come from that table; D and trimming were worked out from the DNA. Counted here are roughly 250,000 clones, 79% occurring once; the ten biggest clones make up approximately 4%. Per germline, CDR1 SNHLY and CDR2 FYNNEI. The CDR3 has 14 amino acids. The J segment lost 0 bases and the V segment lost 8 bases, leaving 6 bases of the junction unmatched.

Sequencing input: peripheral blood. The clonotype was recovered from a woman in her 40s with active or convalescent COVID-19. The chain combines TRBV2 with TRBJ1-1; 7 bases line up with TRBD1. CDR3 bases: TGTGCCAGCGTGGGGACAGCTCTGAACACTGAAGCTTTCTTT. Translation gives CASVGTALNTEAFF.